Below are 10 T cell receptor beta chains sequenced from a single sample in a study of T cells in Graves' hyperthyroidism and ophthalmopathy. RNA transcripts gave rise to amplified TCR beta CDR3 regions. The primer set for the first-round RT-PCR of the TCR CDR3 was HTBI. TCRdb ran MiXCR on the multiplex PCR reads and lists one entry per CDR3 protein. This sample has almost 500,000 distinct CDR3 sequences, with less than 25% found just once. Sequencing input: blood. The receptors were sampled from a woman in her 70s with Graves' ophthalmopathy.

The V and J genes are TRBV7-9 and TRBJ1-1, with a possible D match to TRBD1 (5 bases). The germline V gene has CDR1 SEHNR and CDR2 FQNEAQ (reference sequence). Trimming shortened V by 2 bases and J by 7 bases, and 14 bases separated the two germline ends. CDR3 length: 14 amino acids. The CDR3 DNA is TGTGCCAGCAGCTTAACGGCAGGGAGGGGTGAAGCTTTCTTT. Residues: CASSLTAGRGEAFF.

The chain combines TRBV10-2 with TRBJ1-2; perhaps TRBD1 as D (5 bases). This CDR3 spans 12 amino acids. V shed 6 bases and J shed 3 bases, with 8 bases lying between them. Germline V gene data show CDR1 as WSHSY and CDR2 as SAAADI. In nucleotides, the CDR3 is TGCGCCAGCAGCAGGGACGACTATGGCTACACCTTC. Translation: CASSRDDYGYTF.

This clonotype was seen only a few times. The V and J genes are TRBV24-1 and TRBJ2-3, with D hard to call. The CDR3 length is 15 residues. The V and J ends lost 3 bases and 0 bases respectively, with 9 bases between them. CDR1 is KGHDR and CDR2 is SFDVKD in the germline V gene. As DNA, the CDR3 is TGTGCCACCAGTGATATAGGAACGAGCACAGATACGCAGTATTTT. Protein product: CATSDIGTSTDTQYF.

This clonotype showed up many times. V is TRBV11-2 and J is TRBJ1-2, with 7 bases that match TRBD1. This CDR3 has 13 amino acids. J was trimmed by 4 bases and V by 3 bases; bases with no gene match: 2. The germline V gene encodes CDR1 SGHAT and CDR2 FQNNGV. The DNA of the CDR3 is TGTGCCAGCAGCTTGACAGGGACCTATGGCTACACCTTC. This translates into CASSLTGTYGYTF.

This clonotype came up a few times. This chain links TRBV7-2 with TRBJ2-7; 7 bases are a match to TRBD1. The CDR3 loop spans 17 amino acids. J gave up 4 bases and V 5 bases, and 17 bases lay outside the gene matches. The germline V gene encodes CDR1 SGHTA and CDR2 FQGNSA. The CDR3 region is CASSIRGTANPRYEQYF. The CDR3 DNA sequence: TGTGCCAGCAGCATAAGGGGGACAGCCAACCCCCGATACGAGCAGTACTTC.

There are many counts of this clonotype. This chain connects TRBV28 to TRBJ2-3; possibly TRBD2 for D (6 bases). V lost 5 bases to trimming and J lost 3 bases, with 18 bases between them. Per the germline V gene, CDR1 is MDHEN and CDR2 is SYDVKM. This CDR3 spans 16 amino acids. CDR3 bases: TGTGCCAGCAGTCCCACTTTAGCGGTTAGAACAGATACGCAGTATTTT. This translates into CASSPTLAVRTDTQYF.

In this sample, this clonotype turned up a few times. The chain recombines TRBV6-2 or TRBV6-3 with TRBJ2-7; 7 bases map to TRBD2. This CDR3 has 16 amino acids. Unmatched junction bases numbered 13, after V lost 6 bases and J lost 2 bases. In germline, CDR1 is MNHEY, CDR2 SVGEGT. CDR3 loop: CASRSVGGRSPYEQYF. For the CDR3, the DNA is TGTGCCAGCAGGAGTGTTGGCGGGAGATCCCCCTACGAGCAGTACTTC.

The rearrangement uses TRBV19 and TRBJ1-1, with a weak D call TRBD1 (6 bases). This CDR3 has 14 residues. Trimming cost V 2 bases and J 1 base, with 8 bases left between them. Germline CDR1 reads LNHDA; CDR2 reads SQIVND (reference sequence). CDR3 residues: CASSITGANTEAFF. DNA for the CDR3: TGTGCCAGTAGTATAACGGGGGCGAACACTGAAGCTTTCTTT.

This clonotype has only a few counts. The CDR3 DNA sequence: TGCAGTGCTAAAGTTGTGGGACAGCAAGGCCCCCTCCACTTT. Residues: CSAKVVGQQGPLHF. The rearrangement uses TRBV20-1 and TRBJ1-6; the match to TRBD1 covers 7 bases. Germline CDR1 DFQATT, CDR2 SNEGSKA (reference sequence). The CDR3 has 14 amino acids. With V trimmed by 4 bases and J by 13 bases, 13 bases remained unmatched.

A few counts support this clonotype. V usage is TRBV27 and J usage is TRBJ1-1, with D possibly being TRBD1 (5 bases). The length of the CDR3 is 14 residues. The V end lost 7 bases, the J end lost 8 bases, and 20 bases lay between the germline ends. Germline CDR1 is MNHEY and CDR2 is SMNVEV (reference sequence). The CDR3, as DNA: TGTGCCAGCATCCGGGACCTGGGACCTTTCGAAGCTTTCTTT. Translated, it gives CASIRDLGPFEAFF.